This record looks at one TCR beta chain sequence and its context. Its antigen is currently unknown. These data originate in a study of T cells in Graves' hyperthyroidism and ophthalmopathy. Overall study findings and caveats: The blood repertoire included most of the expanded thyroid clonotypes above 0.001.

In making diagnoses, clinical symptoms, serum thyroxine and TRAb, thyroid ultrasound and orbital computed tomography were all used. Template material for amplifying TCR beta CDR3 regions consisted of RNA transcripts. In the first-round RT-PCR of the TCR CDR3, the HTBI primer set was used. Each CDR3 protein is one row after TCRdb ran MiXCR on the multiplex PCR reads. The sample shows about 250,000 distinct CDR3 sequences, 24% of them seen only once. Sequenced: blood. This TCR derives from a woman between 35 and 50 years old with Graves' ophthalmopathy.

The CDR3, as DNA: TGTGCCACCAGCAGAGATCGGACAGTGAACACTGAAGCTTTCTTT. Residues: CATSRDRTVNTEAFF. The V and J genes are TRBV15 and TRBJ1-1; D possibly corresponds to TRBD1 (6 bases). Germline V CDR1 and CDR2: LNHNV, YYDKDF (reference sequence). The CDR3 has 15 amino acids. Trimming cost V 0 bases and J 0 bases, with 8 bases left between them.